The clone carrying this TCR beta chain was picked up a small number of times. Its antigen is currently unknown. Sample donors were healthy Caucasian individuals that came from Russia, aged 6 to 90. The data belong to a study of blood T cells in healthy people across ages. Study conclusions and caveats: In long-lived donors, naive CD4+ cell counts and diversity exceeded those of aged donors. Roughly linearly, TCR beta diversity per million T cells fell as age increased.

With a J-beta primer mix and a sample-barcoded 5' primer, a second PCR ran roughly 6 to 12 cycles. TCRdb fed the 5' RACE reads into MiXCR, producing one record per CDR3 protein. The profile shows over 1,300,000 distinct CDR3 sequences, approximately 60% of them singletons. The ends were cut back, 3 bases at V and 0 bases at J, with 12 bases in the middle. Germline CDR1 MGHDK, CDR2 SYGVNS. This CDR3 is 15 amino acids long. V usage is TRBV25-1 and J usage is TRBJ2-7; D may be TRBD1 (6 bases). The clonotype was recovered from a man younger than 35 in good health. The sequenced material came from blood. CDR3 nucleotides: TGTGCCAGCAGTGACTCGACAGGAAGCTCCTACGAGCAGTACTTC. It specifies CASSDSTGSSYEQYF.